This is a list of T cell receptor beta chains from one sample in a study of blood T cells in healthy people across ages. TCRdb reanalysed the 5' RACE reads using MiXCR and keeps one entry per CDR3 protein. The repertoire holds about 930,000 distinct CDR3 sequences, 29% seen once, with roughly a tenth in the top ten. These same records also appear under a second study, on T cells of mothers and their children.

Input material: blood. Receptor source: a woman in her forties in good health. The CDR3 runs from the conserved cysteine through the conserved F or W. A D gene is named only where the DNA matches it firmly. The size field is filled for only some rows; it gives once, few, many or a size class.

>NA|TRBV6-5|TRBJ2-5|many
CASSYSRGWETQYF
TGTGCCAGCAGTTACTCCAGGGGTTGGGAGACCCAGTACTTC
>TRBD2|TRBV7-2|TRBJ2-2|NA
CASSLPWTSGGAGELFF
TGTGCCAGCAGCTTACCCTGGACTAGCGGGGGGGCCGGGGAGCTGTTTTTT
>TRBD1|TRBV7-2|TRBJ2-1|NA
CASSLTGGGHNEQFF
TGTGCCAGCAGCCTGACAGGGGGGGGGCACAATGAGCAGTTCTTC
>NA|TRBV29-1|TRBJ1-2|many
CSVEDPGRLDGYTF
TGCAGCGTTGAAGATCCCGGCAGGCTCGACGGCTACACCTTC
>NA|TRBV25-1|TRBJ1-2|NA
CASRTPRGYTF
TGTGCCAGCAGAACCCCTCGGGGCTACACCTTC
>NA|TRBV11-2|TRBJ1-1|few
CAGSLESGGLAEAFF
TGTGCCGGCAGCTTAGAGAGCGGTGGGCTGGCTGAAGCTTTCTTT
>NA|TRBV6-5|TRBJ1-2|NA
CASSPRGSLWYGYTF
TGTGCCAGCAGTCCCCGGGGATCGTTATGGTATGGCTACACCTTC
>NA|TRBV12-3/TRBV12-4|TRBJ2-1|NA
CASSLASGQFF
TGTGCCAGCAGTTTAGCGTCCGGGCAGTTCTTC
>TRBD1|TRBV28|TRBJ1-1|NA
CASRAGTGATEAFF
TGTGCCAGCAGAGCCGGGACAGGGGCCACTGAAGCTTTCTTT
>NA|TRBV27|TRBJ2-7|many
CASSSEQGLPPYEQYF
TGTGCCAGCAGTAGCGAACAGGGATTGCCTCCCTACGAGCAGTACTTC
>NA|TRBV6-5|TRBJ1-6|NA
CASSPTWTLYNSPLHF
TGTGCCAGCAGTCCGACGTGGACCCTCTATAATTCACCCCTCCACTTT
>NA|TRBV20-1|TRBJ1-5|NA
CSARGEGFSNQPQHF
TGCAGTGCTAGAGGAGAGGGTTTTAGCAATCAGCCCCAGCATTTT
>TRBD1|TRBV5-1|TRBJ2-3|once
CASSWGQGITDTQYF
TGCGCCAGCAGCTGGGGACAGGGAATCACAGATACGCAGTATTTT
>NA|TRBV7-9|TRBJ1-2|few
CASSSKVNYGYTF
TGTGCCAGCAGCTCCAAAGTGAACTATGGCTACACCTTC
>TRBD2|TRBV4-3|TRBJ2-1|once
CASSRTLAGGNNEQFF
TGCGCCAGCAGCCGAACACTAGCGGGGGGGAACAATGAGCAGTTCTTC
>NA|TRBV20-1|TRBJ2-7|NA
CSARDSRKYEQYF
TGCAGTGCTAGGGACAGCCGAAAATACGAGCAGTACTTC
>NA|TRBV7-2|TRBJ2-5|NA
CASSLEPASSGETQYF
TGTGCCAGCAGCTTAGAACCGGCAAGCTCGGGAGAGACCCAGTACTTC
>TRBD1|TRBV27|TRBJ1-5|NA
CASSVDRGGNQPQHF
TGTGCCAGCAGTGTGGACAGGGGGGGCAATCAGCCCCAGCATTTT
>NA|TRBV7-2|TRBJ2-1|NA
CASSLGLGYEQFF
TGTGCCAGCAGCTTAGGACTAGGGTATGAGCAGTTCTTC
>NA|TRBV7-2|TRBJ2-7|NA
CASSETREYEQYF
TGTGCCAGCAGCGAAACGCGGGAATACGAGCAGTACTTC
>NA|TRBV20-1|TRBJ1-4|NA
CSARAGGEVEKLFF
TGCAGTGCCAGAGCCGGGGGGGAGGTTGAAAAACTGTTTTTT
>NA|TRBV4-3|TRBJ2-7|NA
CASSQGTESYEQYF
TGCGCCAGCAGCCAAGGAACAGAGTCCTACGAGCAGTACTTC
>NA|TRBV27|TRBJ2-4|NA
CASSFVGSYNEQYF
TGTGCCAGCAGTTTCGTGGGTTCCTACAATGAGCAGTACTTC
>NA|TRBV4-3|TRBJ1-1|many
CASSPGRSQPPEAFF
TGCGCCAGTAGCCCTGGAAGGTCTCAACCCCCTGAAGCTTTCTTT
>NA|TRBV27|TRBJ1-6|many
CASSSDRSSYNSPLHF
TGTGCCAGCAGTTCTGACAGGAGCTCCTATAATTCACCCCTCCACTTT
>TRBD1|TRBV6-2/TRBV6-3|TRBJ2-7|many
CASSRPGQGSYEQYF
TGTGCCAGCAGTCGACCGGGACAGGGCTCCTACGAGCAGTACTTC
>NA|TRBV27|TRBJ2-7|many
CASRITPGATYEQYF
TGTGCCAGCAGAATAACCCCAGGGGCTACCTACGAGCAGTACTTC
>NA|TRBV7-3|TRBJ2-3|NA
CASSLSHISTDTQYF
TGTGCCAGCAGCTTATCCCACATAAGCACAGATACGCAGTATTTT
>NA|TRBV28|TRBJ2-3|many
CASGGGTDTQYF
TGTGCCAGCGGGGGAGGCACAGATACGCAGTATTTT
>TRBD1|TRBV12-3/TRBV12-4|TRBJ1-3|NA
CASSNRGLGDTIYF
TGTGCCAGCAGCAACAGGGGTTTGGGGGACACCATATATTTT
>TRBD2|TRBV9|TRBJ2-1|many
CASSASSTPADGGYNEQFF
TGTGCCAGCAGCGCCTCCTCGACTCCGGCGGACGGGGGGTACAATGAGCAGTTCTTC
>NA|TRBV12-5|TRBJ2-1|NA
CASGLVVGGYNEQFF
TGTGCTAGTGGTTTGGTTGTAGGGGGCTACAATGAGCAGTTCTTC
>TRBD1|TRBV29-1|TRBJ1-5|many
CSVKDRGGQPQHF
TGCAGCGTTAAAGACAGGGGTGGGCAGCCCCAGCATTTT
>NA|TRBV6-5|TRBJ2-2|NA
CATLYLGGNTGELFF
TGTGCCACCCTTTATCTTGGGGGGAACACCGGGGAGCTGTTTTTT
>NA|TRBV28|TRBJ2-7|NA
CASSPTPAGYEQYF
TGTGCCAGCAGTCCCACTCCAGCTGGGTACGAGCAGTACTTC
>TRBD1|TRBV2|TRBJ1-5|few
CASRDGGTVSNQPQHF
TGTGCCAGCAGGGACGGGGGGACAGTTAGCAATCAGCCCCAGCATTTT
>NA|TRBV4-1|TRBJ2-6|NA
CASSQEGTSWGANVPTF
TGCGCCAGCAGCCAAGAGGGGACCTCGTGGGGGGCCAACGTCCCGACTTTC
>TRBD2|TRBV10-3|TRBJ2-3|many
CAISEGGTRDTQYF
TGTGCCATCAGTGAGGGGGGGACTAGAGATACGCAGTATTTT
>NA|TRBV19|TRBJ1-5|NA
CASRQTSDQPQHF
TGTGCCAGTAGGCAGACATCGGATCAGCCCCAGCATTTT
>TRBD1|TRBV5-5|TRBJ2-4|NA
CASSSASGTGSWEQYF
TGTGCCAGCAGCTCTGCAAGTGGGACAGGGAGTTGGGAGCAGTACTTC
>TRBD1|TRBV29-1|TRBJ1-2|few
CSVQGQGEYGYTF
TGCAGCGTGCAAGGACAGGGTGAATATGGCTACACCTTC
>NA|TRBV4-1|TRBJ1-1|few
CASSQEGVAALNTEAFF
TGCGCCAGCAGCCAAGAGGGAGTAGCAGCCTTGAACACTGAAGCTTTCTTT
>TRBD1|TRBV27|TRBJ1-4|few
CASSSGQGPEKLFF
TGTGCCAGCAGTTCCGGACAGGGCCCTGAAAAACTGTTTTTT
>NA|TRBV20-1|TRBJ2-3|NA
CSAGGGGGTDTQYF
TGCAGTGCTGGGGGGGGCGGGGGCACAGATACGCAGTATTTT
>TRBD2|TRBV28|TRBJ2-7|NA
CASSFSSSGGSYEQYF
TGTGCCAGCAGTTTTTCTTCCAGCGGGGGTTCCTACGAGCAGTACTTC
>TRBD2|TRBV20-1|TRBJ2-3|many
CSAQTSPDTQYF
TGCAGTGCCCAGACTAGCCCAGATACGCAGTATTTT
>NA|TRBV6-6|TRBJ1-1|few
CASSYTVGGTEAFF
TGTGCCAGCAGTTACACGGTCGGGGGCACTGAAGCTTTCTTT
>TRBD1|TRBV5-1|TRBJ1-2|many
CASSSTGVGYTF
TGCGCCAGCAGCTCTACAGGGGTTGGCTACACCTTC
>NA|TRBV2|TRBJ1-4|few
CASSSGNLEKLFF
TGTGCCAGCAGTTCCGGGAACCTTGAAAAACTGTTTTTT
>NA|TRBV5-1|TRBJ2-5|NA
CASSLEGSQETQYF
TGCGCCAGCAGCTTGGAAGGGTCCCAAGAGACCCAGTACTTC
>TRBD1|TRBV4-1|TRBJ1-4|few
CASSQREQGRGNEKLFF
TGCGCCAGCAGCCAAAGGGAACAGGGGAGAGGAAATGAAAAACTGTTTTTT
>TRBD1|TRBV29-1|TRBJ1-1|NA
CSGTGAGTEAFF
TGCAGCGGGACAGGGGCTGGCACTGAAGCTTTCTTT
>NA|TRBV27|TRBJ2-5|NA
CASSSTSGRGHQETQYF
TGTGCCAGCAGTTCAACTTCCGGAAGGGGCCACCAAGAGACCCAGTACTTC